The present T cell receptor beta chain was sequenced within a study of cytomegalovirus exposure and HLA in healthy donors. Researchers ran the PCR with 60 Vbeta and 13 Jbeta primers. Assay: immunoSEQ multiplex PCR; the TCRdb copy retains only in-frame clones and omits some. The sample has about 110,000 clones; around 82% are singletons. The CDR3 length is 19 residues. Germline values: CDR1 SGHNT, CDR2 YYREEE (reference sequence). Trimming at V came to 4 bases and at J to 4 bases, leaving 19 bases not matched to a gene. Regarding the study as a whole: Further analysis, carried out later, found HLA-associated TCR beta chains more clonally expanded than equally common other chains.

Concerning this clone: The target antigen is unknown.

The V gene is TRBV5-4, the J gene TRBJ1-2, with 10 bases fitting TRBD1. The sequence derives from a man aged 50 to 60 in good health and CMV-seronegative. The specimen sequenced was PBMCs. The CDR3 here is CASSVPGETGGVSGYGYTF. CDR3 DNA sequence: TGTGCCAGCAGCGTGCCGGGAGAGACAGGGGGCGTCTCTGGCTATGGCTACACCTTC.